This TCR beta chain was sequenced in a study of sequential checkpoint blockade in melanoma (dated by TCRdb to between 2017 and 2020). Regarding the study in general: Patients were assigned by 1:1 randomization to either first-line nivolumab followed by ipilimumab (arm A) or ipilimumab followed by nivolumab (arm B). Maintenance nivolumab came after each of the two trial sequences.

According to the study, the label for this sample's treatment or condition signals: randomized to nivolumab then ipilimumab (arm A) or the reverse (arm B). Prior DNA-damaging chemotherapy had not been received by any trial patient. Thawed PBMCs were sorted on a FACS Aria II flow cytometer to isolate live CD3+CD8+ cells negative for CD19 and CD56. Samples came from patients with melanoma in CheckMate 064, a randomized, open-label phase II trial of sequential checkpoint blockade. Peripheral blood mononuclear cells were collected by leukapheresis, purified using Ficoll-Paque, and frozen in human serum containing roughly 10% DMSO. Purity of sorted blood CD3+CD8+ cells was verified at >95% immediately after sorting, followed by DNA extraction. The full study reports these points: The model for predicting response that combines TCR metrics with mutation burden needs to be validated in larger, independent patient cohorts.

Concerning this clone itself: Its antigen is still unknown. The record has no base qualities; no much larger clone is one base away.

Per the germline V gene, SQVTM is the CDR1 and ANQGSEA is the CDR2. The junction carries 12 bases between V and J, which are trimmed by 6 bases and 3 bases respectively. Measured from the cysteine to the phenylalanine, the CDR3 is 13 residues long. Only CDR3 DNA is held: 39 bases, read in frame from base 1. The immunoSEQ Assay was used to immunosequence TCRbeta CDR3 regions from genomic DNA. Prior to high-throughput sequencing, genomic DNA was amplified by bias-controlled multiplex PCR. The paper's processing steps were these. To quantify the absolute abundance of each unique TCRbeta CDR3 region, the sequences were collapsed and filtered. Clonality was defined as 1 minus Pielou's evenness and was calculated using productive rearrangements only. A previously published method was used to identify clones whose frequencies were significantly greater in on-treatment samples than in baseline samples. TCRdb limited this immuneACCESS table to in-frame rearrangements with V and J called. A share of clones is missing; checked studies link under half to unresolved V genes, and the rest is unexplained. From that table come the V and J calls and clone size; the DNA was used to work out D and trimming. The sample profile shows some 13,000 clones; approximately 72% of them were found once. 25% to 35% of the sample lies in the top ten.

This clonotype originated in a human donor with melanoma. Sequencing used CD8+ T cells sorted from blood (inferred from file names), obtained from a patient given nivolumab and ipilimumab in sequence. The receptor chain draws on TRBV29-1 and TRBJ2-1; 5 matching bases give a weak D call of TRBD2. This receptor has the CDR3 CSVMPGIYNEQFF. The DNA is TGCAGCGTGATGCCGGGGATCTACAATGAGCAGTTCTTC.